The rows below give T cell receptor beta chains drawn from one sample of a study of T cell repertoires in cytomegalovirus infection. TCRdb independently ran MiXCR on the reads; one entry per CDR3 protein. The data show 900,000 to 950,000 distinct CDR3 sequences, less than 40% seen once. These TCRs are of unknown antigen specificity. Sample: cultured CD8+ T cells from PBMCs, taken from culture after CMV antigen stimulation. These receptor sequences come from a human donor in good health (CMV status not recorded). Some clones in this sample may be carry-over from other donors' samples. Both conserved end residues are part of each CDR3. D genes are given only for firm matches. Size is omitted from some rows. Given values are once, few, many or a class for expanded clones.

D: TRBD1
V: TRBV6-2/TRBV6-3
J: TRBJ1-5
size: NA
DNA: TGTGTCAGCAGTTACCGACCGGGACAGGGCAATCAGCCCCAGCATTTT
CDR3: CVSSYRPGQGNQPQHF

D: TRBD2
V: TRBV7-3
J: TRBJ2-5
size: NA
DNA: TGTGCCAGCAGCTTCCTCGGACTAGCGGGGGGTTGGGAGACCCAGTACTTC
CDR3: CASSFLGLAGGWETQYF

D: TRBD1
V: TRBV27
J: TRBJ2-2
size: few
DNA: TGTGCCAGCAGTTTTGGACAGGACACCGGGGAGCTGTTTTTT
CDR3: CASSFGQDTGELFF

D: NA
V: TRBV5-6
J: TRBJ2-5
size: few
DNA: TGTGCCAGCAGCTTGGAAGGGAGACCCCAAGAGACCCAGTACTTC
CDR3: CASSLEGRPQETQYF

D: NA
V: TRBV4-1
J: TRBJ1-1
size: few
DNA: TGCGCCAGCGGGTTGAAGGCGCAGGCCACTGAAGCTTTCTTT
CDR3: CASGLKAQATEAFF

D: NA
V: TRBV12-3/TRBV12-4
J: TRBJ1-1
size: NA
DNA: TGTGCCAGCATTTCACAGGGCTGGGCCACTGAAGCTTTCTTT
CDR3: CASISQGWATEAFF

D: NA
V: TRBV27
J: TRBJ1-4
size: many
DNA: TGTGCCAGCAGCCGAGGGTGGAGTGGGGAAAAACTGTTTTTT
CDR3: CASSRGWSGEKLFF

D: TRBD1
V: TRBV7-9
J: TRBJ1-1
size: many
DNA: TGTGCCAGCAGCAGACAGGGTGGCACTGAAGCTTTCTTT
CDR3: CASSRQGGTEAFF

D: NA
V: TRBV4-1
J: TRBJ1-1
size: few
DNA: TGCGCCAGCAGCCAGACGCCCGGGCCACGATCGAACACTGAAGCTTTCTTT
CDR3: CASSQTPGPRSNTEAFF

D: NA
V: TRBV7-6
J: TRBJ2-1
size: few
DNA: TGTGCCAGCAGCTACCCCTTAGATGAGCAGTTCTTC
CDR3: CASSYPLDEQFF

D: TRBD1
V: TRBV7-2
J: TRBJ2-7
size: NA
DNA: TGTGTCAACAGCTTGTTATGGGACAGGGGATACGAGCAGTACTTC
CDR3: CVNSLLWDRGYEQYF

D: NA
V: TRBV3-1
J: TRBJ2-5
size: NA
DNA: TGTGCCAGCAGCCAAAGTGGGTTCCAAGAGACCCAGTACTTC
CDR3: CASSQSGFQETQYF

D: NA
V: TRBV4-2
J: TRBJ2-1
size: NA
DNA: TGTGCCAGCAGCCAAGAGCCGGGGTCGAACAATGAGCAGTTCTTC
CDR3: CASSQEPGSNNEQFF

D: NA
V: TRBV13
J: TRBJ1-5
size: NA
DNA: TGTGCCAGCAGCTCACAGGTTAGCAATCAGCCCCAGCATTTT
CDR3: CASSSQVSNQPQHF

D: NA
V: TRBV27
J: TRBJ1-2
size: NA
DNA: TGTGCCAGCAGTTTCGAAGGGAGGGGTGATGGCTACACCTTC
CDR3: CASSFEGRGDGYTF

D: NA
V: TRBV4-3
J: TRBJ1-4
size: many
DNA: TGCGCCAGCAGCCAAGATGGCTACAGTAATGAAAAACTGTTTTTT
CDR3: CASSQDGYSNEKLFF

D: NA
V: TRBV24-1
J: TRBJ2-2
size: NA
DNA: TGTGCCACCAGTGATTTGCACGGGGCGCGGGACACCGGGGAGCTGTTTTTT
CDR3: CATSDLHGARDTGELFF

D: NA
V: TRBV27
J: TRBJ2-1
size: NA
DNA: TGTGCCAGCAGTTTCATCGCGAGTGGTCCCATCTACAATGAGCAGTTCTTC
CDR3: CASSFIASGPIYNEQFF

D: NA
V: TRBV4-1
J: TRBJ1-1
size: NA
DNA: TGCGCCAGCAGCCAGCCAGGTGAGACGAACACTGAAGCTTTCTTT
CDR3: CASSQPGETNTEAFF

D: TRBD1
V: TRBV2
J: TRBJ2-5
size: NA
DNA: TGTGCCAGCCCAGGGGGCCAAGAGACCCAGTACTTC
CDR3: CASPGGQETQYF

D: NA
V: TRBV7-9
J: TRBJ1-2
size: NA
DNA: TGTGCCAGCAGCGGGGAAAGGTCGAGGGGTTATGGCTACACCTTC
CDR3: CASSGERSRGYGYTF

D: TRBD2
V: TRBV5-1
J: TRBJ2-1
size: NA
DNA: TGCGCCAGCAACTCTGGCGGGGGGACCTACAATGAGCAGTTCTTC
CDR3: CASNSGGGTYNEQFF

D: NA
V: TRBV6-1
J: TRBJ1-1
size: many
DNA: TGTGCCAGCAGTGCGGTCCCCGTGACGAAGGGGTACGGCACTGAAGCTTTCTTT
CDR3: CASSAVPVTKGYGTEAFF

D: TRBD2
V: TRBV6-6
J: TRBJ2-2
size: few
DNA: TGTGCCAGCAGTCTCCTCGGGACTAGCGGGGAATTCGGGGAGCTGTTTTTT
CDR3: CASSLLGTSGEFGELFF

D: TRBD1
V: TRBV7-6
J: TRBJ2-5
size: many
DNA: TGTGCCAGCAGCTTACAGGGGGCGCGCCTCGGAGGAGAGACCCAGTACTTC
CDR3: CASSLQGARLGGETQYF

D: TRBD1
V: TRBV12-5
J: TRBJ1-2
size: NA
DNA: TGTGCTAGTGGTGACGGGACAGCCAAAGACTATGGCTACACCTTC
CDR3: CASGDGTAKDYGYTF

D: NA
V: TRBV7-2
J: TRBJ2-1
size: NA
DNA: TGTGCCAGCAGCTTAGTTACCTCCTCACGGGGCAATGAGCAGTTCTTC
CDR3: CASSLVTSSRGNEQFF

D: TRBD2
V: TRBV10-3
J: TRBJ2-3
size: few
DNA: TGTGCCATCAGTGAGTCGAAAAGCGGGACCGACCAAAGGACAGATACGCAGTATTTT
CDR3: CAISESKSGTDQRTDTQYF

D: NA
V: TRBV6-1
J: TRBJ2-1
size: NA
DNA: TGTGCCAGCAGTGAACGCGAGCAGTTCTTC
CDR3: CASSEREQFF

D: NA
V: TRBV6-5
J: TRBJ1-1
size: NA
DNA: TGTGCCAGCAGTTTTTACAGGGAAGTTGCCACTGAAGCTTTCTTT
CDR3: CASSFYREVATEAFF

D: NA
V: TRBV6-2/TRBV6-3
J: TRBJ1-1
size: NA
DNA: TGTGCCAGCAGTTATTCTCCCGCCCGGAACACTGAAGCTTTCTTT
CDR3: CASSYSPARNTEAFF

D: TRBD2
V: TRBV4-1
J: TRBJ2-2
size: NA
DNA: TGCGCCAGCAGCCCCCAAGCGGGGGGGGCCGGGGAGCTGTTTTTT
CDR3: CASSPQAGGAGELFF

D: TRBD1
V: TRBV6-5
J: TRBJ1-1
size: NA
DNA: TGTGCCAGCAGTTACGAGTTTCGTAGGGGGCCCTTGAACACTGAAGCTTTCTTT
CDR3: CASSYEFRRGPLNTEAFF

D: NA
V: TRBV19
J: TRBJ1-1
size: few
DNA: TGTGCCAGTAGTATAGCGGGAGACAGAGGGGCTTTCTTT
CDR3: CASSIAGDRGAFF

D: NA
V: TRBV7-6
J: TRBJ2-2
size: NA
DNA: TGTGCCAGCAGCTTAGCGGTTCAGGGGACCGGGGAGCTGTTTTTT
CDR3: CASSLAVQGTGELFF

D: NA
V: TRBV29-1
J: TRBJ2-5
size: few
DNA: TGCAGCGTTTTACGGGAGACCCAGTACTTC
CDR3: CSVLRETQYF

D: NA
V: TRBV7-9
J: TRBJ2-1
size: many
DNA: TGTGCCAGCAGCCCCCGTAGAGCGGAAACCTCCTACAATGAGCAGTTCTTC
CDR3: CASSPRRAETSYNEQFF

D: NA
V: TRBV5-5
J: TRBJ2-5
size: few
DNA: TGTGCCAGCAGCCTAGTGGCGGGTAAAGAGACCCAGTACTTC
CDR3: CASSLVAGKETQYF

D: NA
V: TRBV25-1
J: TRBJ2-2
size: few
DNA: TGTGCCAGCAGTGAATTTTTTGAGGGACCGAACACCGGGGAGCTGTTTTTT
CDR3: CASSEFFEGPNTGELFF

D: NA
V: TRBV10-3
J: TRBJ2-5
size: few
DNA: TGTGCCATCAGTGCAGGGGAAGGGGCCCAAGAGACCCAGTACTTC
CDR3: CAISAGEGAQETQYF

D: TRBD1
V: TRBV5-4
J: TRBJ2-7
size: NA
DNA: TGTGCCAGCAGCGAAGGGGGCGTTGACTACGAGCAGTACTTC
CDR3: CASSEGGVDYEQYF

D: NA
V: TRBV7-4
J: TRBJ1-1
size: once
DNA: TGTGCCAGCAGCCCCAAGCGGAACACTGAAGCTTTCTTT
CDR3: CASSPKRNTEAFF

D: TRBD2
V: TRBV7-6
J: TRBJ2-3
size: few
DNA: TGTGCCAGCAGCTTGGAACTAGCGGGGGCCCACGATACGCAGTATTTT
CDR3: CASSLELAGAHDTQYF